This T cell receptor (beta chain) was observed in a study of T-cell memory formation after mild COVID-19. One entry per CDR3 protein, called by TCRdb with MiXCR from the 5' RACE reads. The table has some 350,000 distinct CDR3 sequences, approximately 15% seen once. V lost 3 bases, J lost 2 bases, and 11 bases lay in between. The CDR3 runs to 15 residues. This clonotype was found a few times. The rearrangement uses TRBV12-3 or TRBV12-4 and TRBJ1-5; D is uncertain. The specimen sequenced was PBMCs or a T cell subset sorted from them (not recorded which). This clonotype was sampled from a man aged 18 to 30 who had mild COVID-19 (a few samples of this study predate the infection). Cell type and time point are not known. The CDR3 nucleotides are TGTGCCAGCAGTTTTGTAGGAAAAGGCAATCAGCCCCAGCATTTT. It is translated as CASSFVGKGNQPQHF.